This TCR beta chain was documented in a study of shared clonotypes between healthy human individuals. Broader study findings: Even with large depth, rarefaction showed that sorted-subset sequencing was incomplete. Blood alone was sampled, and tissue repertoires likely differ. Against clonotypes common to all four donors, non-shared ones had lower generation probabilities.

A remark on this clone: Its antigen is not identified.

Profiled with immunoSEQ multiplex PCR; TCRdb holds only in-frame clones, not every one. The sample holds hundreds of thousands of clones, 73% seen once. Germline V CDR1 and CDR2: SGHVS, FQNEAQ. CDR3 length equals 14 residues. Trimming removed 1 base at V and 6 bases at J, with 10 bases between. What was sequenced was memory CD4+ T cells sorted from blood. Subset of the sample: CD45RA-negative fraction. This clonotype was sampled from a woman aged 25-40 years in good health. The rearrangement joins TRBV7-8 to TRBJ2-1, with D maybe TRBD2 (5 bases). The CDR3 DNA reads as TGTGCCAGCAGCTTAGTCCTAGCAACCAATGAGCAGTTCTTC. Protein: CASSLVLATNEQFF.